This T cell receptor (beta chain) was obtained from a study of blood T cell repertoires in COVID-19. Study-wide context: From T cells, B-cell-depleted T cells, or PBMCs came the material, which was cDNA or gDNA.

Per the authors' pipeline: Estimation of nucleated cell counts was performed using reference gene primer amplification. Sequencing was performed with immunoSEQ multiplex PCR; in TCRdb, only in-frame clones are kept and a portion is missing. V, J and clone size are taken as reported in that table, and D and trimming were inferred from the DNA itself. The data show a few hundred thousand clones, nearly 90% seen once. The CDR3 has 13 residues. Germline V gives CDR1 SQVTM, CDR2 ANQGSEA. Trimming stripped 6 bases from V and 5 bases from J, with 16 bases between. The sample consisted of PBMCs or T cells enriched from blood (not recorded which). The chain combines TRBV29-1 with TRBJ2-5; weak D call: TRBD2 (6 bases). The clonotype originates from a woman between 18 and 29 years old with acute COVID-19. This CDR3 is CSVRTSGGETQYF. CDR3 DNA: TGCAGCGTCCGGACTTCCGGGGGTGAGACCCAGTACTTC.